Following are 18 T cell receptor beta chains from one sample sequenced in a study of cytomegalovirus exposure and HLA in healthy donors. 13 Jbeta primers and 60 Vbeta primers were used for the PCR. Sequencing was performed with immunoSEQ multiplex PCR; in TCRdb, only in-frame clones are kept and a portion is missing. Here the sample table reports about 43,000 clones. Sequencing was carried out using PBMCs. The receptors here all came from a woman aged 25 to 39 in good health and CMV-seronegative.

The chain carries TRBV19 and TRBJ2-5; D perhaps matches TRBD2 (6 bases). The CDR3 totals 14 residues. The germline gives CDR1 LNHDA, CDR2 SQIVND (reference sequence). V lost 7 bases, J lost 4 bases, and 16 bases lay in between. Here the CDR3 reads CASIPPSGVETQYF. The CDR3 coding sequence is TGTGCCAGTATCCCCCCGTCGGGAGTAGAGACCCAGTACTTC.

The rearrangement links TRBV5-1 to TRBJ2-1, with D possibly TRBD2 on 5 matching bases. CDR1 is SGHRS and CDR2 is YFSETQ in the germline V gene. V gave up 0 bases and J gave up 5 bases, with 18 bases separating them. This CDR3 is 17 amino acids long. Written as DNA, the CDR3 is TGCGCCAGCAGCTTGGCGCCATTTCTAGCCGATCACAATGAGCAGTTCTTC. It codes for CASSLAPFLADHNEQFF.

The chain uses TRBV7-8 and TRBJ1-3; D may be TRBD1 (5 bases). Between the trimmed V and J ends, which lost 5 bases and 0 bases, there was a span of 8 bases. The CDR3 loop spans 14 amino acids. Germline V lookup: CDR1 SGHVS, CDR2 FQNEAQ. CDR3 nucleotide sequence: TGTGCCAGCAGCCTCCAGGGCTCTGGAAACACCATATATTTT. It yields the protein CASSLQGSGNTIYF.

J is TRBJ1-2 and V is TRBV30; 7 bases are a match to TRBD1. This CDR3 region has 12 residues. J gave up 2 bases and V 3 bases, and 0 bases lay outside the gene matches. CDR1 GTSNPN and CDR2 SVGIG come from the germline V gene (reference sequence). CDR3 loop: CAWRGQNYGYTF. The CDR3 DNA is TGTGCCTGGAGGGGACAGAACTATGGCTACACCTTC.

In DNA, the CDR3 is TGTGCCAGCAGGGGCTCCGTGGCGGGAAATTACAATGAGCAGTTCTTC. The encoded protein is CASRGSVAGNYNEQFF. The chain couples TRBV28 to TRBJ2-1; D might be TRBD2 (6 bases). The V gene lost 6 bases and the J gene lost 4 bases, with 19 bases spanning the gap. Germline V gene lookup returns CDR1 MDHEN and CDR2 SYDVKM. The CDR3 runs to 16 residues. Drawing the rest from reference TRBV28 and TRBJ2-1, the complete variable domain is DVKVTQSSRYLVKRTGEKVFLECVQDMDHENMFWYRQDPGLGLRLIYFSYDVKMKEKGDIPEGYSVSREKKERFSLILESASTNQTSMYLCASRGSVAGNYNEQFFGPGTRLTVL.

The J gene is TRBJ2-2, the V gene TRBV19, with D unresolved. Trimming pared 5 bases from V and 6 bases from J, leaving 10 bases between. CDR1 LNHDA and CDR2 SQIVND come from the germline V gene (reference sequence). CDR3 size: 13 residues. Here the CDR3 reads CASSFGFPGELFF. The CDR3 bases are TGTGCCAGTAGTTTCGGGTTTCCCGGGGAGCTGTTTTTT.

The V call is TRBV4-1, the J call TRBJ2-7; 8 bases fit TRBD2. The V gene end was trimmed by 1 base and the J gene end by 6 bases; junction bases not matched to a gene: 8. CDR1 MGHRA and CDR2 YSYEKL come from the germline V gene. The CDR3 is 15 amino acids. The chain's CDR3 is CASSQAGGRLGEQYF. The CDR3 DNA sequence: TGCGCCAGCAGCCAAGCGGGAGGGAGGTTGGGCGAGCAGTACTTC.

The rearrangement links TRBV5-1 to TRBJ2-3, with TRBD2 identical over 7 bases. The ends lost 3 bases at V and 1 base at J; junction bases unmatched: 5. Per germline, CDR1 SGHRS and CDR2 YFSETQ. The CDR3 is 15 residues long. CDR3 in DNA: TGCGCCAGCAGCTCCCTAGCGGTCCGCACAGATACGCAGTATTTT. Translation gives CASSSLAVRTDTQYF.

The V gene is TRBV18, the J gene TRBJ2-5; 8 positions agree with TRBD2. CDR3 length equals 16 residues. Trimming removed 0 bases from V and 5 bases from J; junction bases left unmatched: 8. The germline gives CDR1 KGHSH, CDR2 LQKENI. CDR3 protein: CASSPPGGRLVETQYF. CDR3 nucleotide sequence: TGTGCCAGCTCACCACCTGGCGGGAGGCTGGTCGAGACCCAGTACTTC.

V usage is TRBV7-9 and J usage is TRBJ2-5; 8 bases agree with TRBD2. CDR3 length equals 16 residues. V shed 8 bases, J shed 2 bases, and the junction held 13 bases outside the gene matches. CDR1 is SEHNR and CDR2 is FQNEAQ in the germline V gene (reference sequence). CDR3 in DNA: TGTGCCAGCGGCAAGTCTAGCGGGCGGTCTCAAGAGACCCAGTACTTC. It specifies CASGKSSGRSQETQYF.

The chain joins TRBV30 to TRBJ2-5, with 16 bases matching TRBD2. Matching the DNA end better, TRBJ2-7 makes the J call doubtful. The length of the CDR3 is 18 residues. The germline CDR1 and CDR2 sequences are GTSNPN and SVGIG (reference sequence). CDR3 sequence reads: CAWNPPGLAGGPFGEQYF. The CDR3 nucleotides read TGTGCCTGGAACCCTCCGGGACTAGCGGGAGGGCCTTTTGGCGAGCAGTACTTC.

The CDR3 spells CAISESGSSYEQYF. DNA for the CDR3: TGTGCCATCAGTGAGAGCGGGAGCTCCTACGAGCAGTACTTC. V is TRBV10-3 and J is TRBJ2-7; 8 positions agree with TRBD2. Trimming removed 2 bases from V and 0 bases from J; junction bases left unmatched: 0. The germline V gene has CDR1 ENHRY and CDR2 SYGVKD. The CDR3 consists of 14 residues.

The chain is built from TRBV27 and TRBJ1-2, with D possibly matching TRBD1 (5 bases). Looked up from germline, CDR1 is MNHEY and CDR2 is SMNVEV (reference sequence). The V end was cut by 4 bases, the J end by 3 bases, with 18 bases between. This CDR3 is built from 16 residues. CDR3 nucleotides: TGTGCCAGCAGTTCTACTTCAGGGCCCCCTGACTATGGCTACACCTTC. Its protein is CASSSTSGPPDYGYTF.

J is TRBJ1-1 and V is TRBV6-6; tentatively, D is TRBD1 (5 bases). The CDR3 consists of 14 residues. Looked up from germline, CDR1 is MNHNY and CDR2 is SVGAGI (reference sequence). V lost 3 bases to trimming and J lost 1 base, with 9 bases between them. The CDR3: CASSYAGGNTEAFF. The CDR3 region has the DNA TGTGCCAGCAGTTATGCGGGGGGGAACACTGAAGCTTTCTTT.

The CDR3 region has the DNA TGCAGTGCTAGCGACAATGAGCAGTTCTTC. Translation: CSASDNEQFF. The V call is TRBV20-1, the J call TRBJ2-1, with no clear D. Deletions cut 3 bases from V and 5 bases from J, with 2 bases between. This CDR3 is 10 amino acids long. CDR1 is DFQATT, CDR2 SNEGSKA, per germline (reference sequence).

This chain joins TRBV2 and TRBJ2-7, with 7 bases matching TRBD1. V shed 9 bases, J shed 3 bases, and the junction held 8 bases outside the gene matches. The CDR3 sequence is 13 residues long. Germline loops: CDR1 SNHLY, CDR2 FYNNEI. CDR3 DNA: TGTGCCAGTACTGCCGGGACAGTCTACGAGCAGTACTTC. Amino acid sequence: CASTAGTVYEQYF.

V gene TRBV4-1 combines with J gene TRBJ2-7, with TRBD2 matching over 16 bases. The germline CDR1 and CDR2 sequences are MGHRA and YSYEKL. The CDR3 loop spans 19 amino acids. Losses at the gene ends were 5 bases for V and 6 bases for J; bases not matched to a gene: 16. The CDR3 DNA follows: TGCGCCAGCAGCTCTCGGTATGGGACTAGCGGGAGGGCCGGGAGCGAGCAGTACTTC. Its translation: CASSSRYGTSGRAGSEQYF.

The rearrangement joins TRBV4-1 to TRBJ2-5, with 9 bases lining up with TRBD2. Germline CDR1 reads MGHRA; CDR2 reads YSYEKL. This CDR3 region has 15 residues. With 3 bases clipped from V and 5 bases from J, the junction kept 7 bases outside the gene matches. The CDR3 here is CASSHIAGEGETQYF. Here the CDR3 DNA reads TGCGCCAGCAGCCATATAGCGGGAGAAGGGGAGACCCAGTACTTC.